This TCR beta chain came from a study of regulatory T cells in long-lasting Graves disease. Stated time point: newly diagnosed GD, antithyroid drugs for less than 3 months. TCR sequences were obtained from RNA taken from PBMCs. Under American Thyroid Association guidelines, Graves' disease was diagnosed. Patients all came to the study from an endocrinology department in Xi'an, China. Researchers made TCR beta libraries by using iRepertoire HTBI primers and running Arm-PCR on CDR3 regions. Original analysis: Across all samples, approximately 68 TRBV segments and 14 TRBJ segments were identified. TCRdb passed the multiplex PCR reads through MiXCR, listing each CDR3 protein once. TCRdb, not the authors, supplied the V and J calls. The sample lists about 400,000 distinct CDR3 sequences; roughly a sixth were seen once. This clonotype was recorded only once. The antigen is undetermined. A much larger clonotype is one base distant, so this may be a read error.

Whole-study findings and limits: The study found persistent patients shared more public clonotypes (2,741) than new patients (over 900).

CDR1 LNHNV and CDR2 YYDKDF come from the germline V gene (reference sequence). The CDR3 length is 16 residues. The starting material was peripheral blood mononuclear cells (PBMCs), obtained at new diagnosis, from a patient treated with antithyroid drugs. The TCR comes from a female donor with Graves disease. The V call is TRBV15, the J call TRBJ1-4, with a weak D call TRBD1 (5 bases). The CDR3 DNA sequence: TGTGCCACCAGCGGAGACACCGGGGGGGTAGATGAAAAACTGTTTTTT. Amino acid sequence: CATSGDTGGVDEKLFF.